Listed below are T cell receptor beta chains from one sample, sequenced in a study of CD8+ T cells in alopecia areata. Produced via immunoSEQ multiplex PCR; TCRdb's table is partial and in-frame only. Among roughly 200,000 clones listed, 56% were seen once. Sequencing was performed on CD8+ T cells sorted from blood. These receptors were collected from a human donor in good health. Both conserved end residues are part of each CDR3. Fields, in order: CDR3 protein, V gene, CDR3 length.

CDR3: CASSLSTSGWYEQYF
V: TRBV5-1
length: 15

CDR3: CASSLFGTGGKQFF
V: TRBV7-2
length: 14

CDR3: CASSVRGLSETQYF
V: TRBV9
length: 14

CDR3: CSVEQGAVGYTF
V: TRBV29-1
length: 12

CDR3: CATSEQGMNHEQYF
V: TRBV15
length: 14

CDR3: CSVEDPGLGYGYTF
V: TRBV29-1
length: 14

CDR3: CASSSGNEAFF
V: TRBV7-9
length: 11

CDR3: CASSQEEGFIGPQHF
V: TRBV4-1
length: 15

CDR3: CASSLDGNQPQHF
V: TRBV7-2
length: 13

CDR3: CASSYGAGGRLDEQFF
V: TRBV6-5
length: 16